Below are 10 T cell receptor beta chains sequenced from a single sample in a study of shared clonotypes between healthy human individuals. TCRdb keeps only in-frame clones here, not all; method: immunoSEQ multiplex PCR. The sample contains roughly 2 million clones, approximately 94% of which appear only once. The sample taken for sequencing was naive CD4+ T cells sorted from blood. Described subset: CD45RA+ positively selected. The receptors come from a man aged 18 to 30 in good health.

The V and J genes are TRBV6-1 and TRBJ2-3, with 9 bases matching TRBD2. V dropped 1 base and J dropped 3; count of bases not matched to a gene: 17. The CDR3 is made up of 20 amino acids. Germline-derived CDR1 and CDR2 are MNHNS and SASEGT. CDR3: CASSEDFASWREGLTDTQYF. CDR3 nucleotides: TGTGCCAGCAGTGAAGATTTCGCATCCTGGCGGGAGGGCCTAACAGATACGCAGTATTTT.

The rearrangement uses TRBV30 and TRBJ1-4, with D possibly TRBD1 on 5 matching bases. Trimming cost V 3 bases and J 8 bases, with 16 bases left between them. Germline-derived CDR1 and CDR2 are GTSNPN and SVGIG (reference sequence). The CDR3 sequence is 14 residues long. This CDR3 reads CAWRGVRGPEKLFF. Written as DNA, the CDR3 is TGTGCCTGGAGAGGAGTGAGGGGACCAGAAAAACTGTTTTTT.

About this clone itself: Other DNA sequences in the sample encode the same CDR3. The chain is built from TRBV6-5 and TRBJ1-4; TRBD1 aligns across 7 bases. The CDR3 has 14 amino acids. With V trimmed by 2 bases and J by 3 bases, 0 bases remained unmatched. Per the germline V gene, CDR1 is MNHEY and CDR2 is SVGAGI. The CDR3 sequence is CASSYRGPNEKLFF. The DNA for the CDR3 is TGTGCCAGCAGTTACAGGGGGCCTAATGAAAAACTGTTTTTT.

This clone appeared once. The rearrangement uses TRBV30 and TRBJ2-2; D is unclear. In germline, CDR1 is GTSNPN, CDR2 SVGIG (reference sequence). Trimming shortened V by 5 bases and J by 3 bases, and 13 bases separated the two germline ends. The CDR3 is made up of 14 amino acids. CDR3 DNA: TGTGCCTGGGGTCCCGGAACCCACACCGGGGAGCTGTTTTTT. Protein sequence: CAWGPGTHTGELFF.

V usage is TRBV6-1 and J usage is TRBJ2-7; TRBD2 aligns across 10 bases. The J segment lost 0 bases and the V segment lost 8 bases, leaving 16 bases of the junction unmatched. The CDR3 covers 18 residues. The V gene's germline CDR1 is MNHNS and CDR2 SASEGT. CDR3 loop: CASGGASGSIFGSYEQYF. The CDR3 DNA sequence: TGTGCCAGCGGTGGGGCTAGCGGGAGCATATTCGGCTCCTACGAGCAGTACTTC.

The V and J genes are TRBV6-1 and TRBJ2-2; 7 nucleotides align to TRBD1. CDR1 and CDR2 from the germline V gene are MNHNS and SASEGT. The CDR3 runs 15 residues. The ends lost 2 bases at V and 10 bases at J; junction bases unmatched: 10. CDR3 sequence reads: CASSERGTAVMELFF. CDR3 nucleotide sequence: TGTGCCAGCAGTGAAAGGGGGACAGCTGTGATGGAGCTGTTTTTT.

This clone has a single count. V and J are TRBV7-2 and TRBJ2-5; D is unclear. Germline V gene lookup returns CDR1 SGHTA and CDR2 FQGNSA. Between the trimmed V and J ends, which lost 1 base and 1 base, there was a span of 19 bases. CDR3 size: 18 residues. The CDR3 spells CASSLEEARRRVQETQYF. The DNA for the CDR3 is TGTGCCAGCAGCTTAGAAGAGGCGAGGCGAAGGGTCCAAGAGACCCAGTACTTC.

This chain joins TRBV28 and TRBJ1-2; possibly TRBD1 for D (6 bases). Trimming cost V 7 bases and J 8 bases, with 20 bases left between them. CDR1 MDHEN and CDR2 SYDVKM come from the germline V gene. This CDR3 spans 14 amino acids. CDR3 amino acids: CASIGSEGGWGYTF. The CDR3 nucleotides are TGTGCCAGCATTGGCTCAGAAGGGGGTTGGGGCTACACCTTC.

The chain uses TRBV7-8 and TRBJ1-1; TRBD1 aligns across 8 bases. CDR1 is SGHVS and CDR2 is FQNEAQ in the germline V gene. The CDR3 runs 15 residues. The V gene end was trimmed by 3 bases and the J gene end by 5 bases; junction bases not matched to a gene: 8. CDR3 sequence (DNA): TGTGCCAGCAGCTTTAGGACAGGGTTTGGAACTGAAGCTTTCTTT. This codes for CASSFRTGFGTEAFF. Full variable domain (outside the CDR3, taken from reference TRBV7-8 and TRBJ1-1): GAGVSQSPRYKVAKRGQDVALRCDPISGHVSLFWYQQALGQGPEFLTYFQNEAQLDKSGLPSDRFFAERPEGSVSTLKIQRTQQEDSAVYLCASSFRTGFGTEAFFGQGTRLTVV.

This chain joins TRBV13 and TRBJ2-1; D is undetermined. Germline CDR1 PRHDT, CDR2 FYEKMQ (reference sequence). The CDR3 is made up of 12 amino acids. V lost 2 bases and J 6 bases, leaving 5 bases between the germline ends. CDR3 in amino acids: CASSLRSNEQFF. CDR3 nucleotides: TGTGCCAGCAGCTTACGATCCAATGAGCAGTTCTTC.